This T cell receptor (beta chain) was sequenced in a study of CD8+ T cells in alopecia areata. The sequencing template was cDNA reverse transcribed from extracted RNA. The method was immunoSEQ multiplex PCR; TCRdb's version includes in-frame clones alone and lacks a portion of them. The sample includes 70,000 or so clones, roughly 61% of them seen just once. The CDR3 totals 15 residues. Germline V gene lookup returns CDR1 SGDLS and CDR2 YYNGEE. With 5 bases clipped from V and 2 bases from J, the junction kept 6 bases outside the gene matches. This material consisted of CD8+ T cells sorted from blood, taken at week 0. The rearrangement links TRBV9 to TRBJ1-3; TRBD1 matches 8 bases. The TCR was taken from a human donor with alopecia areata. CDR3: CASSLGQGAGNTIYF. In DNA, the CDR3 is TGTGCCAGCAGTCTTGGACAGGGAGCTGGAAACACCATATATTTT.